This TCR beta chain was identified during a study of T cell therapy after organ transplantation. Turning to the study itself: Expansion used a peptide pool of 30 HLA class I and II CMV epitopes. Patients received a median of 1.92 x 10^8 CMV-specific T cells over 2 to 6 infusions. Whole-study results and caveats: Nonresponders had marked pretherapy clonal expansions and little post-therapy change.

As for this clone: Antigen specificity is unknown.

Time point given: 20-29 weeks after completion of therapy. Using immunoSEQ multiplex PCR, the repertoire was profiled, and TCRdb retains in-frame clones only, with some absent. The table has around 15,000 clones, 65% to 90% seen once. The trim removed 1 base at V and 6 bases at J, leaving 5 bases unmatched. The CDR3 length is 14 residues. Germline CDR1 and CDR2: SGHAT and FQNNGV. The source material was CD8+ T cells from blood, sampled after autologous CMV-specific T cell therapy. J is TRBJ1-2 and V is TRBV11-2; TRBD1 agrees at 7 bases. The receptor's source is a human patient who had received a solid organ transplant and had CMV disease. T cells may partly derive from the graft donor. CDR3: CASSLGQGSNGYTF. The CDR3 region has the DNA TGTGCCAGCAGCTTAGGACAGGGCTCTAATGGCTACACCTTC.